This passage covers 5 T cell receptor beta chains from one sample sequenced in a study of T cell changes during pregnancy in multiple sclerosis. This table comes from immunoSEQ multiplex PCR, and its TCRdb copy is limited to in-frame clones, with some not included. This table has about 66,000 clones, around nine tenths appearing once. This material consisted of CD8+ T cells from peripheral blood mononuclear cells, taken before pregnancy. These receptors all come from a female donor with multiple sclerosis, enrolled in a pregnancy study.

The rearrangement links TRBV4-1 to TRBJ1-4; TRBD1 matches at 8 bases. V trimming: 4 bases; J trimming: 7 bases; junction bases outside the gene matches: 5. There are 14 residues in the CDR3. Germline CDR1 and CDR2: MGHRA and YSYEKL. The CDR3 loop is CASSLGQGGEKLFF. In DNA form, the CDR3 reads TGCGCCAGCAGCCTTGGACAGGGTGGTGAAAAACTGTTTTTT.

This sequence joins TRBV5-1 and TRBJ1-1; the match to TRBD1 covers 11 bases. The CDR3 is made up of 17 amino acids. Germline values: CDR1 SGHRS, CDR2 YFSETQ. Trimming cost V 3 bases and J 4 bases; bases outside gene matches: 11. CDR3 nucleotide sequence: TGCGCCAGCAGCTGGGGTTGGACAGGGGGCGTCGGCACTGAAGCTTTCTTT. This gives the protein CASSWGWTGGVGTEAFF. The whole variable domain, filled in from reference TRBV5-1 and TRBJ1-1, reads KAGVTQTPRYLIKTRGQQVTLSCSPISGHRSVSWYQQTPGQGLQFLFEYFSETQRNKGNFPGRFSGRQFSNSRSEMNVSTLELGDSALYLCASSWGWTGGVGTEAFFGQGTRLTVV.

This clone was counted once. J is TRBJ2-1 and V is TRBV6-1; 8 bases line up with TRBD2. J gave up 6 bases and V 4 bases, and 14 bases lay outside the gene matches. CDR1 is MNHNS, CDR2 SASEGT, per germline. The CDR3 runs 17 residues. The CDR3 loop is CASSGQIPRGEGNEQFF. Written as DNA, the CDR3 is TGTGCCAGCAGTGGTCAGATCCCGCGGGGGGAAGGCAATGAGCAGTTCTTC.

V gene TRBV6-1 combines with J gene TRBJ1-1; 7 positions agree with TRBD1. This CDR3 comprises 15 residues. The V segment lost 1 base and the J segment 5 bases; nucleotides outside the gene matches: 7. Germline V gene sequence: CDR1 MNHNS, CDR2 SASEGT. In DNA form, the CDR3 reads TGTGCCAGCAGTGAAGGGGACAGCTTCCAGACTGAAGCTTTCTTT. This translates into CASSEGDSFQTEAFF.

This clone counts as medium-sized. This sample includes further DNA sequences coding for the same CDR3. The chain couples TRBV9 to TRBJ1-3; D gene ambiguous. V gave up 0 bases and J gave up 0 bases, with 7 bases separating them. Germline V gene data show CDR1 as SGDLS and CDR2 as YYNGEE. The CDR3 is made up of 15 amino acids. CDR3 nucleotide sequence: TGTGCCAGCAGCGTAGGAGGCAGCTCTGGAAACACCATATATTTT. Its translation: CASSVGGSSGNTIYF.